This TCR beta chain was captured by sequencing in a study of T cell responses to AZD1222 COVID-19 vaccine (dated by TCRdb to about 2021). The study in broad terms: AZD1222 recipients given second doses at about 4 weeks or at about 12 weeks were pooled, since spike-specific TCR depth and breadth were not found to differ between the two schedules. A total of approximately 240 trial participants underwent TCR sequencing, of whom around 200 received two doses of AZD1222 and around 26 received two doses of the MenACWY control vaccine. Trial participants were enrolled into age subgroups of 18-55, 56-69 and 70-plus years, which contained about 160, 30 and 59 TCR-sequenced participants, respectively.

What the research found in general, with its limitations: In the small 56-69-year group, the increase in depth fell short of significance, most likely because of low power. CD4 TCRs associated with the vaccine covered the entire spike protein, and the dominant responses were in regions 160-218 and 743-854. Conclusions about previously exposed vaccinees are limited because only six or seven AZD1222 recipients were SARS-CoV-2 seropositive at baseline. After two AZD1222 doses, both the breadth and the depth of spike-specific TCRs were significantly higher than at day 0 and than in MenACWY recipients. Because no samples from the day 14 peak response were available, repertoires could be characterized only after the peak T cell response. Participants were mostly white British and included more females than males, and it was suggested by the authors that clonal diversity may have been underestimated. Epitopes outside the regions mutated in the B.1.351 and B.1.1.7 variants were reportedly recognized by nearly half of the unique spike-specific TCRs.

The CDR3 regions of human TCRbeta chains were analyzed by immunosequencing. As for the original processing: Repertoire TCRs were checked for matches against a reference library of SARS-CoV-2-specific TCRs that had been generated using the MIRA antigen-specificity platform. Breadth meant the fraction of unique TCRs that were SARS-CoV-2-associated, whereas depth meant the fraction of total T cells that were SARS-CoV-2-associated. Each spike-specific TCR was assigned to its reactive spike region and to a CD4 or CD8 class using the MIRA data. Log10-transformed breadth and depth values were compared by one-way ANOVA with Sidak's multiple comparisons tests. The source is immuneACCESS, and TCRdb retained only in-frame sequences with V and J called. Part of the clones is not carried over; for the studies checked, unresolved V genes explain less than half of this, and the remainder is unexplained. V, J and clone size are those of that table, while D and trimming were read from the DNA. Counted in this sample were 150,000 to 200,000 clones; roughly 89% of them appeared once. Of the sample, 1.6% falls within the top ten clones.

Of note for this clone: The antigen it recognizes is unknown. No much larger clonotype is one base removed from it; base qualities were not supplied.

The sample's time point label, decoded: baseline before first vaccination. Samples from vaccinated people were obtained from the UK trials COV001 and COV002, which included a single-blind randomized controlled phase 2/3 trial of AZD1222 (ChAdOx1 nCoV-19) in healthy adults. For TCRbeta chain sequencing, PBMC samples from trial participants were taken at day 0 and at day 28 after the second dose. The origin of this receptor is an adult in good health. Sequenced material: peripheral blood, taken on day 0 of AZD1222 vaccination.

The DNA reads TGCGCCAGCAGCCCGGAACAGGGGGACACCGGGGAGCTGTTTTTT. Its protein is CASSPEQGDTGELFF. Here the chain combines TRBV5-1 and TRBJ2-2, and TRBD1 matches 8 of the central bases. Its CDR3 holds 15 amino acids, cysteine through phenylalanine. The sequence is cut down to CDR3 DNA, 45 bases in frame from base 1. V loses 4 bases at its end and J loses 3 bases; junction bases beyond the gene matches: 5. According to the germline V gene, CDR1 reads SGHRS and CDR2 reads YFSETQ. Outside the CDR3, residues come from the reference TRBV5-1 and TRBJ2-2 proteins, so the full variable domain is: KAGVTQTPRYLIKTRGQQVTLSCSPISGHRSVSWYQQTPGQGLQFLFEYFSETQRNKGNFPGRFSGRQFSNSRSEMNVSTLELGDSALYLCASSPEQGDTGELFFGEGSRLTVL.